Detailed here is one T cell receptor (beta chain). The antigen remains undetermined. This specimen belongs to a study of PD-1 blockade in classical Hodgkin lymphoma. Clones were read by immunoSEQ multiplex PCR, and TCRdb kept only the in-frame ones, dropping some. The sample lists approximately 84,000 clones; under 90% were seen once. This CDR3 contains 14 residues. V lost 6 bases, J lost 0 bases, and 12 bases lay in between. Germline values: CDR1 SGHKS, CDR2 YYEKEE (reference sequence). Every patient was affected by relapse after autologous stem cell transplantation, while exposure to brentuximab vedotin was not uniform. Points from the study as a whole: The authors excluded patients who started nivolumab under 1 year after ASCT. Whoever responded completely had baseline diversity much like that seen in newly diagnosed patients.

The sequences come from peripheral blood mononuclear cells (PBMCs), collected at baseline. This chain uses TRBV5-5 with TRBJ1-1, with D perhaps matching TRBD1 (5 bases). The receptor's source is a human donor with classical Hodgkin lymphoma. The CDR3 nucleotides are TGTGCCAGCAACATCGGGGGGGTGAACACTGAAGCTTTCTTT. The encoded protein is CASNIGGVNTEAFF.